The next 13 T cell receptor beta chains were all read from a single sample in a study of regulatory and conventional T cells in RAG deficiency. Genomic DNA came from blood conventional CD4+ T cells gated CD25-low CD127-high. TCRdb's table, derived via immunoSEQ multiplex PCR, lists solely in-frame clones and lacks some. The sample includes some 31,000 clones, about 96% of them seen just once. These data also featured in a second study, about regulatory T cells. That work contributes: The primer mix had 52 TRBV and 13 TRBJ primers.

What was sequenced was CD25- CD4+ T cells sorted from blood. Every receptor here comes from a human donor in good health.

The V and J genes are TRBV5-1 and TRBJ2-1; D unresolved. The CDR3 consists of 18 residues. V was clipped by 1 base and J by 0 bases, with 17 bases between them. CDR1 is SGHRS and CDR2 is YFSETQ in the germline V gene. The CDR3: CASSLISGVRDSYNEQFF. The CDR3 coding sequence is TGCGCCAGCAGCTTGATAAGTGGAGTGCGCGACTCCTACAATGAGCAGTTCTTC.

The chain uses TRBV10-1 and TRBJ2-3; TRBD2 matches at 8 bases. The germline CDR1 and CDR2 sequences are WNHNN and SYGVQD (reference sequence). The CDR3 is 15 amino acids. The ends lost 6 bases at V and 4 bases at J; junction bases unmatched: 9. This CDR3 is CASSTTSGPPDTQYF. CDR3 nucleotide sequence: TGCGCCAGCAGCACTACTAGCGGTCCTCCAGATACGCAGTATTTT.

The chain is built from TRBV9 and TRBJ1-1, with 8 positions matching TRBD1. Trimming at V came to 3 bases and at J to 3 bases, leaving 7 bases not matched to a gene. CDR3 length: 15 amino acids. Germline V gene data show CDR1 as SGDLS and CDR2 as YYNGEE. The CDR3 reads CASSAVTGAHTEAFF. Written as DNA, the CDR3 is TGTGCCAGCAGCGCAGTGACAGGGGCTCACACTGAAGCTTTCTTT. The entire variable domain, with the rest obtained from reference TRBV9 and TRBJ1-1, is as follows: DSGVTQTPKHLITATGQRVTLRCSPRSGDLSVYWYQQSLDQGLQFLIQYYNGEERAKGNILERFSAQQFPDLHSELNLSSLELGDSALYFCASSAVTGAHTEAFFGQGTRLTVV.

The chain is built from TRBV5-1 and TRBJ1-5; D is undetermined. This CDR3 has 14 amino acids. Germline loops: CDR1 SGHRS, CDR2 YFSETQ. Trimming took 1 base from V and 4 from J, leaving 9 bases between them. The CDR3: CASSLSGNNQPQHF. CDR3 in DNA: TGCGCCAGCAGCTTGTCCGGGAATAATCAGCCCCAGCATTTT.

The chain couples TRBV2 to TRBJ1-5; possibly TRBD1 for D (5 bases). The CDR3 has 16 residues. Germline V CDR1 and CDR2: SNHLY, FYNNEI. Trimming stripped 2 bases from V and 1 base from J, with 12 bases between. Here the CDR3 DNA reads TGTGCCAGCAGTGAAAGGTCAGGGAGGAGCAATCAGCCCCAGCATTTT. Its protein is CASSERSGRSNQPQHF.

The rearrangement joins TRBV5-1 to TRBJ2-7; 7 nucleotides align to TRBD2. V lost 0 bases and J lost 2; bases outside the gene matches: 8. Looked up from germline, CDR1 is SGHRS and CDR2 is YFSETQ. The CDR3 contains 16 residues. CDR3 sequence reads: CASSLGGGADTYEQYF. The CDR3 nucleotides read TGCGCCAGCAGCTTGGGGGGGGGAGCAGACACCTACGAGCAGTACTTC.

This clone was observed once. The chain couples TRBV9 to TRBJ2-7, with unresolved D. V lost 0 bases and J 1 base, leaving 14 bases between the germline ends. CDR1 and CDR2 from the germline V gene are SGDLS and YYNGEE. The CDR3 is 16 amino acids. The CDR3 DNA follows: TGTGCCAGCAGCGTAGCTGAATCCCCGCGGTCCTACGAGCAGTACTTC. Protein sequence: CASSVAESPRSYEQYF.

This sequence joins TRBV27 and TRBJ2-1; possible D gene TRBD2, 6 bases. The CDR3 covers 13 residues. Trimming stripped 10 bases from V and 9 bases from J, with 19 bases between. Germline V gives CDR1 MNHEY, CDR2 SMNVEV (reference sequence). CDR3 sequence (DNA): TGTGCCACCCGGGACTTTTCAATCGGTGAGCAGTTCTTC. Its translation is CATRDFSIGEQFF.

Only one count was recorded for this clone. The chain links TRBV5-6 to TRBJ1-2; 8 bases are shared with TRBD1. CDR3 length: 16 residues. V gave up 0 bases and J gave up 4 bases; unmatched junction bases: 8. The germline gives CDR1 SGHDT, CDR2 YYEEEE. CDR3 sequence reads: CASSLVSPGGGYGYTF. CDR3 nucleotides: TGTGCCAGCAGCTTGGTCTCCCCAGGGGGCGGCTATGGCTACACCTTC.

The V call is TRBV9, the J call TRBJ1-4, with unresolved D. The V gene lost 4 bases and the J gene lost 5 bases, with 18 bases spanning the gap. This CDR3 has 16 amino acids. CDR1 and CDR2 (germline): SGDLS, YYNGEE. The chain's CDR3 is CASSSSPERRNEKLFF. In DNA, the CDR3 is TGTGCCAGCAGCTCCTCACCAGAGAGGAGGAATGAAAAACTGTTTTTT.

This chain connects TRBV2 to TRBJ1-1; 8 bases align to TRBD1. The CDR3 is made up of 14 amino acids. Germline V lookup: CDR1 SNHLY, CDR2 FYNNEI. V dropped 7 bases and J dropped 7; count of bases not matched to a gene: 11. CDR3 sequence: CASNGRQGHLEAFF. Written as DNA, the CDR3 is TGTGCCAGCAATGGGAGACAGGGGCACCTTGAAGCTTTCTTT.

The genes are TRBV5-3 and TRBJ1-6, with 7 bases lining up with TRBD1. TRBV5-3 is marked as an open reading frame, function uncertain. Germline trimming cut 2 bases from V and 8 bases from J; bases unmatched to any gene: 16. The CDR3 has 18 residues. The CDR3 loop reads CARSFGTTGDLTYSPLHF. The CDR3 DNA is TGTGCCAGAAGCTTCGGCACAACAGGGGACTTAACCTATTCACCCCTCCACTTT.

The V call is TRBV19, the J call TRBJ1-5; D perhaps matches TRBD1 (5 bases). Per the germline V gene, CDR1 is LNHDA and CDR2 is SQIVND (reference sequence). The CDR3 totals 16 residues. V lost 5 bases, J lost 9 bases, and 23 bases lay in between. CDR3 amino acids: CASSGAESGGRGPQHF. The CDR3 DNA is TGTGCCAGTAGTGGTGCGGAGTCGGGGGGACGGGGGCCCCAGCATTTT.